This T cell receptor beta chain stems from a study of CD8 T cells in ankylosing spondylitis. General study points: Significant enrichment of disease-linked clones was reportedly seen in matched ankylosing spondylitis synovial fluid. For ankylosing spondylitis blood, a TCR beta motif of about eight highly homologous variants appeared characteristic. In synovial fluid and blood from reactive arthritis, some motif variants were previously reported.

A quantitative 5'-RACE method, one with molecular barcodes, was used to make TCR beta libraries. MiXCR, run by TCRdb on the 5' RACE reads, gives a single entry per CDR3 protein. The table includes over 95,000 distinct CDR3 sequences, roughly 8.3% detected once. V was clipped by 5 bases and J by 3 bases; unmatched bases: 7. The CDR3 spans 14 residues. This clonotype appeared many times. What it binds is unknown. Sequenced material: blood, either unsorted or a sorted T cell fraction (not recorded which). The chain employs TRBV12-3 or TRBV12-4 and TRBJ2-7; the match to TRBD1 covers 7 bases. The clonotype was recovered from a male donor with ankylosing spondylitis or in good health (not recorded which). CDR3 residues: CASSGPGQLYEQYF. The CDR3 bases are TGTGCCAGCAGTGGCCCGGGACAGCTCTACGAGCAGTACTTC.